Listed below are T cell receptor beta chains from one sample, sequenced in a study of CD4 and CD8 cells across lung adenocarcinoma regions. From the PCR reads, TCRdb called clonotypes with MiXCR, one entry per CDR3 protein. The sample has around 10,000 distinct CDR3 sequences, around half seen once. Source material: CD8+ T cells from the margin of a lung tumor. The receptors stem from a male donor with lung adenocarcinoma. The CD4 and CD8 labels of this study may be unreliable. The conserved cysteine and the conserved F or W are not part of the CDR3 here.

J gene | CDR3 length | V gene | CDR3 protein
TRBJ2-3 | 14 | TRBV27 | ASSLQNWAGTDTQY
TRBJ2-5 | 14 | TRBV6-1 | ASRSRLAGDQETQY
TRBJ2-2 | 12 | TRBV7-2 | ASSLGGGTNELF
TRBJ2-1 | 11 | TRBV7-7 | ASSLGATGEQF
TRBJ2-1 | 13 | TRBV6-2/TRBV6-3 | ASSYNPDGNNEQF
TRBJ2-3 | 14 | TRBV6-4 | ASILPGRGCPYTQY
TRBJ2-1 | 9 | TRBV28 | ASSLEKPQD
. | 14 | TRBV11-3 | ASSLGGTAKDYEQY
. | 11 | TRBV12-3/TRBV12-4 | ASSSVVGETQY
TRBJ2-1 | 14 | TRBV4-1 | ASSPRASSSYNEQF
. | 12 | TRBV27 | ASSLGRGFYEQY
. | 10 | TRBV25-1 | ASSELWETQY
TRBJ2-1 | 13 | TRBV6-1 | ASSISGGCPDEQF
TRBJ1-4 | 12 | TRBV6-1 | ASSPGQRDEKLF
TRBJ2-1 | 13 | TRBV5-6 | ASSQSGRANNEQF
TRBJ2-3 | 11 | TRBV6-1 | ASKGSSKDTQY
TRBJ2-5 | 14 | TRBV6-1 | ASSRSLTGRGETQY
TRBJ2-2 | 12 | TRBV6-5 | ASSYGRRTGEQF
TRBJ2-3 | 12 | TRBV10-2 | ASIAGWGTDTQY
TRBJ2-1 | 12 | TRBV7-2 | ASSLGSSTGLMF
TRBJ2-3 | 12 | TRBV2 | ASSEGGTTDTQY
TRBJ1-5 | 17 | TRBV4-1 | ASSQGRGGFIYSNQPQH
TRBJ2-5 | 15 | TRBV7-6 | ASSLAVAGRDEETQY
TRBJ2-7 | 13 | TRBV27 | ASSLVWGQFYEQY
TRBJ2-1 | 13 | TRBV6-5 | ASSFSGSSYNEQF
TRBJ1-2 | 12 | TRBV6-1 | ASSEALGGGGYT
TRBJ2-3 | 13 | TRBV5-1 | ASRNLAGGPDTQY
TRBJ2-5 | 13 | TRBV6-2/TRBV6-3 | ASSYPGLGVETQY
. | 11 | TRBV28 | ASSFRGRHEQY
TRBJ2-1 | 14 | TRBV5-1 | ASSLYGTSGINEQF
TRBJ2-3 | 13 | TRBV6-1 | ASMWRGASKDTQY
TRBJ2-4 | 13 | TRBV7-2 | ASSFMGQGRNIQY
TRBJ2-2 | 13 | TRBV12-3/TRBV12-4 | ASSALGGGTGELF
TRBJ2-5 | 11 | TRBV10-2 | ASSGGLQETQY
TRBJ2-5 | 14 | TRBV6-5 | ASSYSNIGWEETQY
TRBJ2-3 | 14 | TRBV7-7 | ASSLVWTSTEDTQY
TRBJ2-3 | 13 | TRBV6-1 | ASSRLAGFPDTQY
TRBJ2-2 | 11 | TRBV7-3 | ASSWTSGEELF
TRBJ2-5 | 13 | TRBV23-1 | ASRSIRPTRETQY
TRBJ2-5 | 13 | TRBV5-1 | ASSPSSGDKETQY
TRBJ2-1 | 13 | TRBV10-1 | ASSEFSGDDNEQF
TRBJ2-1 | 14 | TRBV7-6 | ASSLDDSVRRNEQF
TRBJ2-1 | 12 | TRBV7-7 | ASSLGGGVNEQF
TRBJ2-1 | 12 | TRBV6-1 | ASSPRQGDNEQF
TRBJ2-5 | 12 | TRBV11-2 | ASSTNSLTETQY
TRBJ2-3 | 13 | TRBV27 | ASSSGVWVKDTQY
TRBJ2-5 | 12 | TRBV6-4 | ASTENQYQETQY
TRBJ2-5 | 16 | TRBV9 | ASSVSLGRGDRQETQY